The 16 T cell receptor beta chains reported below all come from one sample, sequenced in a study of cytomegalovirus exposure and HLA in healthy donors. The PCR had 60 Vbeta and 13 Jbeta primers. Assay used: immunoSEQ multiplex PCR; TCRdb lists only in-frame clones, some missing. Here the sample spans 85,000 to 100,000 clones, over 55% being singletons. Specimen: PBMCs. These receptors all come from a woman aged 25 to 39 in good health and CMV-seronegative.

Comments on this clone: The junction and the germline gene differ at one end; a read error may be behind it. V usage is TRBV23-1 and J usage is TRBJ2-7; 9 nucleotides match TRBD1. TRBV23-1 is sorted into the ORF group, with uncertain function. The length of the CDR3 is 15 residues. The CDR3 DNA reads TGCGCCAGCAGTAACAACAGGGGGCGGACCTATGAGCAGTACTTC. Encoded protein: CASSNNRGRTYEQYF.

J is TRBJ2-5 and V is TRBV11-2, with D possibly TRBD2 on 5 matching bases. The J call is uncertain, as TRBJ2-7 better fits the DNA end. Germline-derived CDR1 and CDR2 are SGHAT and FQNNGV. This CDR3 region has 13 residues. The CDR3 nucleotides are TGTGCCAGCAGCCCTCCGGGATCCTACGAGCAGTACTTC. It translates to CASSPPGSYEQYF.

This rearrangement joins TRBV7-9 to TRBJ1-4, with TRBD1 matching over 8 bases. CDR3 length: 14 amino acids. Per the germline V gene, CDR1 is SEHNR and CDR2 is FQNEAQ (reference sequence). The trim removed 3 bases at V and 8 bases at J, leaving 5 bases unmatched. Here the CDR3 DNA reads TGTGCCAGCAGCTTCCAGGGGGCAGGGGAAAAACTGTTTTTT. Translating gives CASSFQGAGEKLFF.

The sample holds one count of this clone. CDR3 loop: CASRLTDGIQYF. The CDR3 DNA follows: TGCGCCAGCAGACTGACAGACGGCATTCAGTACTTC. This sequence joins TRBV5-1 and TRBJ2-4; weak D call: TRBD1 (5 bases). The CDR3 is made up of 12 amino acids. V was trimmed by 5 bases and J by 9 bases, leaving 12 bases between them. Germline values: CDR1 SGHRS, CDR2 YFSETQ.

The J gene is TRBJ2-5, the V gene TRBV19; 7 bases match TRBD2. CDR1 and CDR2 (germline): LNHDA, SQIVND (reference sequence). The CDR3 consists of 13 residues. V lost 5 bases and J lost 5; bases outside the gene matches: 5. CDR3 residues: CASSSLGGETQYF. The CDR3 DNA reads TGTGCCAGTAGTTCGTTGGGGGGGGAGACCCAGTACTTC.

This chain links TRBV6-1 with TRBJ2-7, with D perhaps TRBD2 (6 bases). The CDR3 runs 15 residues. The V end lost 2 bases, the J end lost 4 bases, and 15 bases lay between the germline ends. CDR1 is MNHNS and CDR2 is SASEGT in the germline V gene. This CDR3 reads CASSEWEEGRYEQYF. In DNA, the CDR3 is TGTGCCAGCAGTGAATGGGAGGAGGGGAGGTACGAGCAGTACTTC.

This chain connects TRBV7-9 to TRBJ2-3; the D gene is possibly TRBD2 (6 bases). The CDR3 is made up of 14 amino acids. The ends were cut back, 2 bases at V and 6 bases at J, with 12 bases in the middle. Looked up from germline, CDR1 is SEHNR and CDR2 is FQNEAQ (reference sequence). CDR3 sequence reads: CASSLMEGVDTQYF. CDR3 in DNA: TGTGCCAGCAGCTTAATGGAGGGCGTGGATACGCAGTATTTT.

The chain carries TRBV15 and TRBJ2-3, with 7 bases that match TRBD2. Germline V gives CDR1 LNHNV, CDR2 YYDKDF (reference sequence). The CDR3 sequence is 16 residues long. J was trimmed by 8 bases and V by 1 base; bases with no gene match: 12. CDR3 region: CATSRAGGSRTGTQYF. Here the CDR3 DNA reads TGTGCCACCAGCAGAGCAGGCGGGAGTCGGACGGGTACGCAGTATTTT.

The V call is TRBV28, the J call TRBJ1-5, with D uncertain. The V end lost 1 base, the J end lost 7 bases, and 5 bases lay between the germline ends. CDR3 length equals 12 residues. Germline V gene lookup returns CDR1 MDHEN and CDR2 SYDVKM. The CDR3 sequence: CASSLSVQPQHF. The CDR3 bases are TGTGCCAGCAGTTTATCAGTCCAGCCCCAGCATTTT.

This chain connects TRBV19 to TRBJ2-3; 7 positions agree with TRBD1. With 0 bases clipped from V and 2 bases from J, the junction kept 8 bases outside the gene matches. Germline V gene data show CDR1 as LNHDA and CDR2 as SQIVND (reference sequence). CDR3 length: 17 residues. The CDR3: CASSIDQGEGVTDTQYF. The CDR3 nucleotides read TGTGCCAGTAGTATAGATCAGGGGGAAGGGGTCACAGATACGCAGTATTTT. The complete variable domain, with remaining parts taken from reference TRBV19 and TRBJ2-3, reads DGGITQSPKYLFRKEGQNVTLSCEQNLNHDAMYWYRQDPGQGLRLIYYSQIVNDFQKGDIAEGYSVSREKKESFPLTVTSAQKNPTAFYLCASSIDQGEGVTDTQYFGPGTRLTVL.

This chain links TRBV6-1 with TRBJ1-1, with D possibly TRBD1 on 5 matching bases. This CDR3 contains 14 residues. The V and J ends lost 4 bases and 0 bases respectively, with 9 bases between them. Germline assignment: CDR1 MNHNS and CDR2 SASEGT. The CDR3 DNA reads as TGTGCCAGCAGTGGATTGACAGTGAACACTGAAGCTTTCTTT. It yields the protein CASSGLTVNTEAFF.

The V gene is TRBV5-1, the J gene TRBJ2-3, with a tentative D call TRBD1 (6 bases). Germline V lookup: CDR1 SGHRS, CDR2 YFSETQ. CDR3 length equals 15 residues. V was cut by 5 bases and J by 2 bases, with 15 bases left in between. CDR3 DNA: TGCGCCAGCAGGTTGACAGGCGCACCCACAGATACGCAGTATTTT. Its translation is CASRLTGAPTDTQYF. Together with reference TRBV5-1 and TRBJ2-3, the CDR3 gives the full variable domain: KAGVTQTPRYLIKTRGQQVTLSCSPISGHRSVSWYQQTPGQGLQFLFEYFSETQRNKGNFPGRFSGRQFSNSRSEMNVSTLELGDSALYLCASRLTGAPTDTQYFGPGTRLTVL.

The chain combines TRBV20-1 with TRBJ2-7, with a possible D match to TRBD2 (5 bases). Germline V gives CDR1 DFQATT, CDR2 SNEGSKA (reference sequence). The CDR3 is made up of 11 amino acids. Trimming removed 5 bases from V and 6 bases from J, with 11 bases in between. The CDR3 nucleotides read TGCAGTGCTGTTTGGGCGGGCGAGCAGTACTTC. Amino acid sequence: CSAVWAGEQYF.

J is TRBJ2-5 and V is TRBV5-1, with TRBD2 matching 9 bases. The ends lost 1 base at V and 5 bases at J; junction bases unmatched: 12. This CDR3 has 17 amino acids. CDR1 and CDR2 from the germline V gene are SGHRS and YFSETQ. The CDR3 DNA is TGCGCCAGCAGCTTGAGCTTATCGGGACTAGCAAGGGAGACCCAGTACTTC. Translated: CASSLSLSGLARETQYF. The complete variable domain, with remaining parts taken from reference TRBV5-1 and TRBJ2-5, reads KAGVTQTPRYLIKTRGQQVTLSCSPISGHRSVSWYQQTPGQGLQFLFEYFSETQRNKGNFPGRFSGRQFSNSRSEMNVSTLELGDSALYLCASSLSLSGLARETQYFGPGTRLLVL.

This clone is medium-sized (0.01 to 0.1%) by share. This chain uses TRBV5-6 with TRBJ1-5; unclear D gene. The CDR3 contains 14 residues. V lost 2 bases to trimming and J lost 2 bases, with 8 bases between them. From germline, CDR1 is SGHDT and CDR2 YYEEEE. The chain's CDR3 is CASSFLRGNQPQHF. Written as DNA, the CDR3 is TGTGCCAGCAGCTTTCTCCGGGGCAATCAGCCCCAGCATTTT.

V and J are TRBV10-1 and TRBJ2-7; 8 bases agree with TRBD1. Germline assignment: CDR1 WNHNN and CDR2 SYGVQD (reference sequence). V lost 5 bases to trimming and J lost 5 bases; unmatched junction nucleotides: 5. The CDR3 contains 13 residues. This CDR3 reads CASSRQGSNEQYF. The DNA for the CDR3 is TGCGCCAGCAGTAGACAGGGGTCCAACGAGCAGTACTTC.